A single TCR beta chain is shown here with its context. The antigen is undetermined. The data stem from a study of graft-versus-host responses after intestinal transplantation. Study information: Transplants were multivisceral, liver-intestinal, or isolated intestinal. Every recipient had anti-thymocyte globulin induction and 3 to 4 years of tacrolimus plus steroids.

The method was immunoSEQ multiplex PCR; TCRdb's version includes in-frame clones alone and lacks a portion of them. This table holds about 110,000 clones, about 93% found once. Regarding the study as a whole: Elevated graft-versus-host to host-versus-graft clonal ratios in allografts were recorded for patients with graft-donor T cell macrochimerism.

The source of this sequence is a human donor who received an intestinal transplant. The sequencing used unstimulated CD8+ T cells sorted from spleen or lymph node cells, collected before intestinal transplant.

CDR3 DNA: TGCAGCGTGGGTAGGATCTCCTACAATGAGCAGTTCTTC. The encoded protein is CSVGRISYNEQFF. The rearrangement links TRBV29-1 to TRBJ2-1; D not certain. The germline V gene encodes CDR1 SQVTM and CDR2 ANQGSEA. Trimming pared 6 bases from V and 0 bases from J, leaving 9 bases between. CDR3 size: 13 residues.